This TCR beta chain was sequenced in a study of CD8 T cells in Susac syndrome. TCR beta from blood CD8+ and CD4+ T cells was sequenced. The patients with Susac syndrome satisfied recently defined diagnostic criteria for either definite or probable disease. The RNA, about 0.5 to 1 ug, was put through reverse transcription using random hexamers. MiXCR was run by TCRdb on the immunoSEQ multiplex PCR reads, yielding one entry per CDR3 protein. The sample carries around 200,000 distinct CDR3 sequences, about 94% recorded once. Study-level results: Where Susac syndrome CD4+ T cell repertoires were concerned, no clonal expansion was evident.

Germline CDR1 is LGHDT and CDR2 is YNNKEL (reference sequence). CDR3 length equals 15 residues. V shed 3 bases and J 4 bases; nucleotides not matched to a gene: 6. Details on this clonotype: Its specificity is not known.

This sequence was found in a human donor with Susac syndrome. This chain uses TRBV3-1 with TRBJ2-1; 7 bases map to TRBD1. The sample was CD4+ T cells from PBMCs. CDR3 coding DNA: TGTGCCAGCAGCCAGAGGGGACAGTCGTACAATGAGCAGTTCTTC. This sequence encodes CASSQRGQSYNEQFF.